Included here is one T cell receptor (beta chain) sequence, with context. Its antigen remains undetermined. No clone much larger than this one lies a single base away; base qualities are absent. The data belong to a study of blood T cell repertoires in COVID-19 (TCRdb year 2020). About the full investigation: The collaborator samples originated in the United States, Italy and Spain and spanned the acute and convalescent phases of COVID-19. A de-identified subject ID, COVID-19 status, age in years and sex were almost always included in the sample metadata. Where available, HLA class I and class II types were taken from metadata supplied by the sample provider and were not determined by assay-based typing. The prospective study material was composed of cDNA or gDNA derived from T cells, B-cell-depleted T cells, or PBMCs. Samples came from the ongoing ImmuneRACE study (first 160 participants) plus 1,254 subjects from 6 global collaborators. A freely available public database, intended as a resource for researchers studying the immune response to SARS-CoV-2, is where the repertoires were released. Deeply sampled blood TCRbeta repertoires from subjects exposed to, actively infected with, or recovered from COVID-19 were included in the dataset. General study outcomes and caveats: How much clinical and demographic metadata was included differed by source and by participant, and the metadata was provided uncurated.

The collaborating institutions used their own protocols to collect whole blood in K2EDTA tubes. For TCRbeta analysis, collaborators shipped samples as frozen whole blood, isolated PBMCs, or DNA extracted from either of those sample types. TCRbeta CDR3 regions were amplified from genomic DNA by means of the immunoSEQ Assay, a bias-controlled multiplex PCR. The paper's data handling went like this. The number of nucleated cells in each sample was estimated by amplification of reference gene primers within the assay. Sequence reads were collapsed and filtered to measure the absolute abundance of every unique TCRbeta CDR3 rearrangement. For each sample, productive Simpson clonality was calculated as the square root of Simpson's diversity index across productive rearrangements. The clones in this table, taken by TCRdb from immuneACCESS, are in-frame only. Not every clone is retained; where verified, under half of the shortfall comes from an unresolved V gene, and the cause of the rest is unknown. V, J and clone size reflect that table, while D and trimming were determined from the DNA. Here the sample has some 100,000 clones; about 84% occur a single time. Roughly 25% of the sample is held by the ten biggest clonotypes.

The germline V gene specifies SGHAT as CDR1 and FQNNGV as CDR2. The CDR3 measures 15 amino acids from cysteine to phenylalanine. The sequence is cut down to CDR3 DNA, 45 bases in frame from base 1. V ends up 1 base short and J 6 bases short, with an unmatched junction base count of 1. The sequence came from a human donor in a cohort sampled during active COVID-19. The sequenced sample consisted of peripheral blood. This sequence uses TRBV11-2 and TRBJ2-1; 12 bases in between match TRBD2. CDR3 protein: CASSLASGGANEQFF. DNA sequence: TGTGCCAGCAGCTTAGCTAGCGGGGGGGCCAATGAGCAGTTCTTC.